These T cell receptor beta chains were read from a single sample in a study of beta chain features in type 1 diabetes. Profiled with immunoSEQ multiplex PCR; TCRdb holds only in-frame clones, not every one. The table lists under 250,000 clones, 13% to 15% of them singletons. Sequencing used naive CD4+ T cells from blood. Every receptor here comes from a woman between 40 and 55 years old in good health. CDR3s include the opening cysteine and the closing phenylalanine or tryptophan. Each record gives: J gene, D gene, clone size, V gene, CDR3 DNA, CDR3 protein. D genes are given only for firm matches. Not all rows give a size; the values are once, few, many and, for expanded clones, a class.

>TRBJ2-7|-|-|TRBV6-1
TGTGCCTCAGGGGTCAGTCGAGTGTCCTACGAGCAGTACTTC
CASGVSRVSYEQYF
>TRBJ1-2|-|few|TRBV28
TGTGCCAGCAGACCAAACCTCGGGGGGTTCAAGGGCTACACCTTC
CASRPNLGGFKGYTF
>TRBJ1-1|TRBD1|-|TRBV5-4
TGTGCCGGGAGACAGGGGGGGAACACTGAAGCTTTCTTT
CAGRQGGNTEAFF
>TRBJ1-2|-|many|TRBV29-1
TGCAGCGCCAACGATACTCGCTATGGCTACACCTTC
CSANDTRYGYTF
>TRBJ2-3|TRBD2|-|TRBV5-1
TGCGCCAGCAGCTTCCGGGGGGGCCCTGGCACAGATACGCAGTATTTT
CASSFRGGPGTDTQYF
>TRBJ2-5|-|few|TRBV5-1
TGCGCCAGCAGCCCACTGACAGTCTACCGGGAGACCCAGTACTTC
CASSPLTVYRETQYF
>TRBJ2-3|TRBD1|-|TRBV5-5
TGTGCCAGCAGCTTGGGGGCCGGGACAGCCACAGATACGCAGTATTTT
CASSLGAGTATDTQYF
>TRBJ2-5|TRBD2|few|TRBV5-1
TGCGCCAGCAGCGTGGGACTAGCGGTCCAAGAGACCCAGTACTTC
CASSVGLAVQETQYF
>TRBJ2-5|-|-|TRBV6-6
TGTGCCAGCAGCCCCTTAGAGACCCAGTACTTC
CASSPLETQYF
>TRBJ2-2|TRBD1|-|TRBV5-1
TGCGCCAGCGGCCCGGGACAGGGCACCGGGGAGCTGTTTTTT
CASGPGQGTGELFF
>TRBJ2-5|-|-|TRBV19
TGTGCCAGTAGTATAGAGGAGGGTAGAGAGACCCAGTACTTC
CASSIEEGRETQYF
>TRBJ2-7|-|-|TRBV5-4
TGTGCCAGCAGCCAGAGTCGGAGGGGCGGCTACGAGCAGTACTTC
CASSQSRRGGYEQYF
>TRBJ2-5|TRBD2|few|TRBV5-1
TGCGCCAGCAGCTTCGGGGGGGAGACCCAGTACTTC
CASSFGGETQYF
>TRBJ1-1|-|-|TRBV5-1
TGCGCCAGCGACGAAGCGGGCGTGAACACTGAAGCTTTCTTT
CASDEAGVNTEAFF
>TRBJ2-7|TRBD1|-|TRBV6-1
TGTGCCAGCAGTCCAGGGGGAACAAACGAGCAGTACTTC
CASSPGGTNEQYF
>TRBJ2-7|-|few|TRBV18
TGTGCCAGCTCACCTCCCGACGGGGGGCTCGACGAGCAGTACTTC
CASSPPDGGLDEQYF
>TRBJ2-3|TRBD1|few|TRBV5-1
TGCGCCAGCAGCTTGGGGACAGGGACCACAGATACGCAGTATTTT
CASSLGTGTTDTQYF
>TRBJ1-4|-|few|TRBV4-1
TGCGCCAGCAGCCAACCTAACAGGGCAGAGCTGTTTTTT
CASSQPNRAELFF
>TRBJ2-1|-|many|TRBV4-3
TGCGCCAGCAGCCAACAACCGGACAGGGGTTTGGGACTAGGTGGGCAGTTCTTC
CASSQQPDRGLGLGGQFF
>TRBJ2-3|-|-|TRBV7-8
TGTGCCAGCAGCACTAAGGGGGGGGGCGTCCGGGATACGCAGTATTTT
CASSTKGGGVRDTQYF
>TRBJ2-3|TRBD2|-|TRBV5-1
TGCGCCAGCCTCAGGGGACTAGCGGGGGATACGCAGTATTTT
CASLRGLAGDTQYF
>TRBJ1-1|-|-|TRBV5-1
TGCGCCAGCAGCTTGGTTTGGCGGAAAACAGGCATGAACACTGAAGCTTTCTTT
CASSLVWRKTGMNTEAFF
>TRBJ2-1|-|-|TRBV5-1
TGCGCCAGCAGCTTGGCGGACAGGGAGGGGAGTGAGCAGTTCTTC
CASSLADREGSEQFF
>TRBJ2-7|TRBD2|-|TRBV29-1
TGCAGCGTTGAGGCTAGCGGGGTCTACGAGCAGTACTTC
CSVEASGVYEQYF